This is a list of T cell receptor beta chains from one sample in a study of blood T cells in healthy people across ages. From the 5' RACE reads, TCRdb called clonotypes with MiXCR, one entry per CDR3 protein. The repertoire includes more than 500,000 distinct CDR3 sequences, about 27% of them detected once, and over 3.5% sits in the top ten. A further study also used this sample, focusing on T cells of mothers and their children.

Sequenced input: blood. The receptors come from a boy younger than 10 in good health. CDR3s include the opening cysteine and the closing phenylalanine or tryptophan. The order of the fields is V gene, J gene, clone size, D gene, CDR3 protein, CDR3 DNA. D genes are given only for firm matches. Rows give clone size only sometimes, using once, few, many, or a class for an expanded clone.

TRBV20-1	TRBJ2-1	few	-	CSASVQGLWDNEQFF	TGCAGTGCTAGCGTCCAGGGGCTATGGGACAATGAGCAGTTCTTC
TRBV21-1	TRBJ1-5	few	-	CASGWSFTSNQPQHF	TGTGCCAGCGGTTGGTCCTTTACTAGCAATCAGCCCCAGCATTTT
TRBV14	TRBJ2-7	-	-	CASSQFGAGEQYF	TGTGCCAGCAGCCAATTTGGGGCAGGGGAGCAGTACTTC
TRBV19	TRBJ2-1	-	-	CASSHGGLSSYNEQFF	TGTGCCAGTAGTCACGGGGGACTGAGCTCCTACAATGAGCAGTTCTTC
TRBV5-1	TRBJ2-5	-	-	CASSLAVGLETQYF	TGCGCCAGCAGCTTGGCAGTTGGGTTGGAGACCCAGTACTTC
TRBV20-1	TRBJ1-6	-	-	CSASMGGSPLHF	TGCAGTGCTTCTATGGGAGGATCACCCCTCCACTTT
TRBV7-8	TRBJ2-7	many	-	CASSLDRVGHEQYF	TGTGCCAGCAGCTTAGACAGGGTGGGTCACGAGCAGTACTTC
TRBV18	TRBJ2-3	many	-	CASSPEDGTDTQYF	TGTGCCAGCTCACCCGAAGACGGCACAGATACGCAGTATTTT
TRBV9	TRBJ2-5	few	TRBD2	CASTLAGGPRETQYF	TGTGCCAGCACCTTAGCGGGAGGGCCTCGAGAGACCCAGTACTTC
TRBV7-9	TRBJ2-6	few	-	CASSLPGGGANVLTF	TGTGCCAGCAGCCTTCCCGGTGGTGGGGCCAACGTCCTGACTTTC
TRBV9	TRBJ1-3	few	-	CASSTSSGNTIYF	TGTGCCAGCAGCACTTCCTCTGGAAACACCATATATTTT
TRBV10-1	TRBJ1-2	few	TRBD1	CASSENRGYGYTF	TGCGCCAGCAGTGAAAACAGGGGGTATGGCTACACCTTC
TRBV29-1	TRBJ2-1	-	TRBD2	CSVVRTSGVGLWNEQFF	TGCAGCGTTGTTAGGACTAGCGGGGTGGGGTTGTGGAATGAGCAGTTCTTC
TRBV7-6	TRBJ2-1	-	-	CASSLEGQINEQFF	TGTGCCAGCAGCTTGGAGGGACAGATCAATGAGCAGTTCTTC
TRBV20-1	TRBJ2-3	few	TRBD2	CSASGLAGGDTQYF	TGCAGTGCTAGTGGCTTAGCGGGGGGCGATACGCAGTATTTT
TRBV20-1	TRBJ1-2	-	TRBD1	CSARVGRGAGYTF	TGCAGTGCTAGAGTAGGCAGGGGGGCCGGGTACACCTTC
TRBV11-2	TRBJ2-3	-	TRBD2	CASSSGLAGPGDTQYF	TGTGCCAGCAGCTCTGGACTAGCGGGCCCTGGGGATACGCAGTATTTT
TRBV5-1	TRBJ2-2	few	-	CASKQDQNTGELFF	TGCGCCAGCAAACAGGACCAGAACACCGGGGAGCTGTTTTTT
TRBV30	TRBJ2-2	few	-	CAWSVLSGSDGELFF	TGTGCCTGGAGTGTACTATCGGGGAGTGACGGGGAGCTGTTTTTT
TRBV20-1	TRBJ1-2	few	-	CSARSGANYGYTF	TGCAGTGCTAGATCTGGAGCCAACTATGGCTACACCTTC
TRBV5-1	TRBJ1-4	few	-	CASSLFDAAPEKLFF	TGCGCCAGCAGCTTGTTCGACGCAGCACCCGAAAAACTGTTTTTT
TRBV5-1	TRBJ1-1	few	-	CASSSSGDPNTEAFF	TGCGCCAGCAGCAGCTCGGGGGATCCTAACACTGAAGCTTTCTTT
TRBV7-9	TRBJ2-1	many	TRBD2	CASSPTSGGPNEQFF	TGTGCCAGCAGCCCAACTAGCGGGGGGCCCAATGAGCAGTTCTTC
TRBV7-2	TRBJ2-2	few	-	CASSPKGTPRGGELFF	TGTGCCAGCAGCCCGAAGGGGACTCCCAGAGGCGGGGAGCTGTTTTTT
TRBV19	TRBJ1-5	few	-	CASAWEINQPQHF	TGTGCCAGTGCCTGGGAGATCAATCAGCCCCAGCATTTT
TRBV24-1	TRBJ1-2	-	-	CATSDFIAETDLNYGYTF	TGTGCCACCAGTGATTTTATAGCCGAGACAGACCTCAACTATGGCTACACCTTC
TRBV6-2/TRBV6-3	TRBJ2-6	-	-	CASSQFSGANVLTF	TGTGCCAGCAGTCAGTTCTCCGGGGCCAACGTCCTGACTTTC
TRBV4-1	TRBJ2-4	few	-	CASSPTSPVRNIQYF	TGCGCCAGCAGCCCGACTAGTCCCGTGAGAAACATTCAGTACTTC
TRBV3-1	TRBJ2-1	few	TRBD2	CASRLAGGPGEQFF	TGTGCCAGCAGACTAGCGGGAGGGCCAGGTGAGCAGTTCTTC
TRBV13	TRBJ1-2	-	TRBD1	CASSFNRGLGGGYTF	TGTGCCAGCAGCTTCAACAGGGGGCTCGGTGGTGGCTACACCTTC
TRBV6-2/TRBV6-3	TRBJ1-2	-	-	CASSYTGNYGYTF	TGTGCCAGCAGTTACACAGGGAACTATGGCTACACCTTC
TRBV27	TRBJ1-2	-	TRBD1	CASRTSGQLGYTF	TGTGCCAGCCGAACATCGGGACAGTTAGGCTACACCTTC
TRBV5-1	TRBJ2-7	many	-	CASSLNSYEQYF	TGCGCCAGCAGCTTGAACTCCTACGAGCAGTACTTC
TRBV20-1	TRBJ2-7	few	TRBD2	CSARAGAYEQYF	TGCAGTGCCCGAGCGGGGGCCTACGAGCAGTACTTC
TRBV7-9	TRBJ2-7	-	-	CASSPGLWGEQYF	TGTGCCAGCAGTCCGGGACTTTGGGGAGAGCAGTACTTC
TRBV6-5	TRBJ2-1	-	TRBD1	CASSYRHGQGALNEQFF	TGTGCCAGCAGTTACCGGCATGGACAGGGGGCTTTAAATGAGCAGTTCTTC
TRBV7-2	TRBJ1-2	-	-	CASSLVPGDSYGYTF	TGTGCCAGCAGCTTAGTCCCAGGGGATAGCTATGGCTACACCTTC
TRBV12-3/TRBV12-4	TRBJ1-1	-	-	CASRQGGGNTEAFF	TGTGCCAGCAGGCAGGGAGGGGGGAACACTGAAGCTTTCTTT
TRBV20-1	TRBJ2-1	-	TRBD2	CSARSGTRGGNEQFF	TGCAGTGCTAGATCCGGGACTAGGGGGGGCAATGAGCAGTTCTTC
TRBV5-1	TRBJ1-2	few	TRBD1	CASSSSGQGPTQRYTF	TGCGCCAGCAGCTCATCCGGACAGGGGCCAACCCAACGCTACACCTTC
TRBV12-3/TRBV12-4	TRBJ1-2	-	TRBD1	CASSYSGGVGYTF	TGTGCCAGCAGTTACTCAGGGGGCGTTGGCTACACCTTC
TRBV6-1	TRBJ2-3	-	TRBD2	CASSRELAGGPYTDTQYF	TGTGCCAGCAGTCGAGAACTAGCGGGGGGGCCGTATACAGATACGCAGTATTTT
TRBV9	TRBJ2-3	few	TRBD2	CASSANRASGKDTQYF	TGTGCCAGCAGCGCCAACAGGGCTAGCGGGAAAGATACGCAGTATTTT
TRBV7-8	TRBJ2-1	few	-	CASSLADEGVGNEQFF	TGTGCCAGCAGCTTAGCGGACGAGGGAGTAGGAAATGAGCAGTTCTTC
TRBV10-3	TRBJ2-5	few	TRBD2	CAITSGGGETQYF	TGTGCCATCACGAGCGGGGGGGGAGAGACCCAGTACTTC
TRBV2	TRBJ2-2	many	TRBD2	CASSPGLVAPGELFF	TGTGCCAGCAGTCCGGGACTAGTAGCACCCGGGGAGCTGTTTTTT
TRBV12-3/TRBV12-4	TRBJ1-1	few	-	CASSDGPGRGTEAFF	TGTGCCAGCAGTGACGGTCCGGGGAGGGGCACTGAAGCTTTCTTT
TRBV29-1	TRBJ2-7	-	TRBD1	CSVAGGARNEQYF	TGCAGCGTTGCAGGGGGCGCAAGAAACGAGCAGTACTTC
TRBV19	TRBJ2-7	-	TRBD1	CASSISQGASRDEQYF	TGTGCCAGTAGTATCAGTCAGGGGGCGTCTCGCGACGAGCAGTACTTC
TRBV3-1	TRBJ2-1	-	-	CASSQDRGAYNEQFF	TGTGCCAGCAGCCAAGATCGTGGGGCTTACAATGAGCAGTTCTTC
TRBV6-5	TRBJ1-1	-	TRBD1	CASSRGQVAAYEAFF	TGTGCCAGCAGTAGGGGACAGGTGGCAGCTTATGAAGCTTTCTTT
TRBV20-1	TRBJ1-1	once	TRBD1	CSASEGARSTEAFF	TGCAGTGCTAGTGAGGGGGCGCGGAGCACTGAAGCTTTCTTT
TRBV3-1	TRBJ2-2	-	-	CASSHGFSGELFF	TGTGCCAGCAGCCACGGATTCTCCGGGGAGCTGTTTTTT
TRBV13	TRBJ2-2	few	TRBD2	CASSLGRSGGITGELFF	TGTGCCAGCAGCTTAGGCCGCAGCGGGGGGATCACCGGGGAGCTGTTTTTT
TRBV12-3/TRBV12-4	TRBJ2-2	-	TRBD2	CASSLILAGPTGELFF	TGTGCCAGCAGTTTAATCCTAGCGGGTCCCACCGGGGAGCTGTTTTTT
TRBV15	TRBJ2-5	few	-	CATSTRGQRSPETQYF	TGTGCCACCAGCACCCGGGGTCAAAGGTCCCCAGAGACCCAGTACTTC
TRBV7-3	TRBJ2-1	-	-	CASSLTGGIYNEQFF	TGTGCCAGCAGCTTAACGGGGGGCATCTACAATGAGCAGTTCTTC
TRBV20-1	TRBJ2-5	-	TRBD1	CSAVNTGVGDQETQYF	TGCAGTGCTGTCAACACAGGGGTGGGGGACCAAGAGACCCAGTACTTC
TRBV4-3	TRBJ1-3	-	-	CASSQARGSGNTIYF	TGCGCCAGCAGCCAAGCCAGGGGAAGTGGAAACACCATATATTTT
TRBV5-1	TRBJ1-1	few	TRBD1	CASAFSQGQTEAFF	TGCGCCAGCGCCTTCTCACAGGGGCAGACTGAAGCTTTCTTT